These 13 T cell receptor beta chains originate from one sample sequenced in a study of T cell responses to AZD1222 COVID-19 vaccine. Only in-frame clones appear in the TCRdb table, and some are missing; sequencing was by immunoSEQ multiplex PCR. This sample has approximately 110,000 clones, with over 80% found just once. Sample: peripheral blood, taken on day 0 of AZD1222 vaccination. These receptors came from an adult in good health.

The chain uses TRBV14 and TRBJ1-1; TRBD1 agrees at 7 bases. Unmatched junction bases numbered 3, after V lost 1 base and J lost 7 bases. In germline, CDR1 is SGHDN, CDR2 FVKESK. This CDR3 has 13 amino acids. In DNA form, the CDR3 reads TGTGCCAGCAGCCAAGGACAGGGAGGTGAAGCTTTCTTT. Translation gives CASSQGQGGEAFF.

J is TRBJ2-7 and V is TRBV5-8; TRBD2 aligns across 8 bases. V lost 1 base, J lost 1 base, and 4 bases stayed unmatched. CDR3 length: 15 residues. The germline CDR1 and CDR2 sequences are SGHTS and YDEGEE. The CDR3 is CASSLRPSGSYEQYF. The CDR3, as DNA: TGTGCCAGCAGCTTGAGGCCTAGCGGGTCCTACGAGCAGTACTTC.

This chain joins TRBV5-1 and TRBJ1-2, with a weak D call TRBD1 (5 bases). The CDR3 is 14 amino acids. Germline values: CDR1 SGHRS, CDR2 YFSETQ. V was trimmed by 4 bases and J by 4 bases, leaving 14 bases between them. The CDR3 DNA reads TGCGCCAGCAGCCCCCCGGGCGGGGGCTATGGCTACACCTTC. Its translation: CASSPPGGGYGYTF.

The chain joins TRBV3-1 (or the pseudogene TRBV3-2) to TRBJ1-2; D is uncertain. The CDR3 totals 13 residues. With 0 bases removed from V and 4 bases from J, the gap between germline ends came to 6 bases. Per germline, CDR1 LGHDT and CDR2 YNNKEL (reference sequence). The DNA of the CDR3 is TGTGCCAGCAGCCAAGAGAACGGCTATGGCTACACCTTC. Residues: CASSQENGYGYTF.

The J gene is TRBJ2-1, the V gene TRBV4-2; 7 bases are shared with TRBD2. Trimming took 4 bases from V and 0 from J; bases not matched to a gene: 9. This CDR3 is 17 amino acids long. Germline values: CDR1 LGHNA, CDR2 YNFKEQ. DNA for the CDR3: TGTGCCAGCAGCCCCGTTGGGGGAGGGACCTCCTACAATGAGCAGTTCTTC. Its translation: CASSPVGGGTSYNEQFF.

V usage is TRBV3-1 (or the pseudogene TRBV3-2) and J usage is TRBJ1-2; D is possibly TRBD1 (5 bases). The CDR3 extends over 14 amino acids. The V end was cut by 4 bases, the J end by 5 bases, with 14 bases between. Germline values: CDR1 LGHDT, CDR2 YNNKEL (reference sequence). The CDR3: CASSPSQGPYGYTF. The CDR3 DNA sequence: TGTGCCAGCAGCCCCTCCCAGGGACCTTATGGCTACACCTTC.

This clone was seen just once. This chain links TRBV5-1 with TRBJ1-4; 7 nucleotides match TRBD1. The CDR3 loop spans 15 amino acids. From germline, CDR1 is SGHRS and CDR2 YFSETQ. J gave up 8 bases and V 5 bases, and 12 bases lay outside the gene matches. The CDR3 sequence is CASSLTGEPEEKLFF. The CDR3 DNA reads TGCGCCAGCAGTTTAACAGGGGAACCCGAGGAAAAACTGTTTTTT.

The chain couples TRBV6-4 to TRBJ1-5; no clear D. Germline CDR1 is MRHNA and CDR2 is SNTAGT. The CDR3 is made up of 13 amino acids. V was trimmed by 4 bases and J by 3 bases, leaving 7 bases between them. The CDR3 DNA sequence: TGTGCCAGCAGTGGAGGCGTCAATCAGCCCCAGCATTTT. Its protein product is CASSGGVNQPQHF.

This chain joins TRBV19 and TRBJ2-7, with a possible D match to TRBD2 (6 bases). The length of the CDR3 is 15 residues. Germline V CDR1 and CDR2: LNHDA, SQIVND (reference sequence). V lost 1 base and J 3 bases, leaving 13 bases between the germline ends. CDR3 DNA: TGTGCCAGTAGTATAGCTTCGGGAGAAATCTACGAGCAGTACTTC. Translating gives CASSIASGEIYEQYF.

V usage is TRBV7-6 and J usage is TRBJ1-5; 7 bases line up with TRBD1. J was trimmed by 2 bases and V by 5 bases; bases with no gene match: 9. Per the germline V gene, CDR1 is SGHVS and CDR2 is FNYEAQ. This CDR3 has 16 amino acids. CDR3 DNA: TGTGCCAGCAGCCCCTCGACAGGGCTCGGCAATCAGCCCCAGCATTTT. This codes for CASSPSTGLGNQPQHF. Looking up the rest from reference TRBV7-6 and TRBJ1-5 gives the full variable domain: GAGVSQSPRYKVTKRGQDVALRCDPISGHVSLYWYRQALGQGPEFLTYFNYEAQQDKSGLPNDRFSAERPEGSISTLTIQRTEQRDSAMYRCASSPSTGLGNQPQHFGDGTRLSIL.

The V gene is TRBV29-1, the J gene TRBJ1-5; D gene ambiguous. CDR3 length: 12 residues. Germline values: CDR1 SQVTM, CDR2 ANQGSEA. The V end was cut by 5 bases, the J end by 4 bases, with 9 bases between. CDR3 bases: TGCAGCGTTAAGGAGGGAAATCAGCCCCAGCATTTT. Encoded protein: CSVKEGNQPQHF.

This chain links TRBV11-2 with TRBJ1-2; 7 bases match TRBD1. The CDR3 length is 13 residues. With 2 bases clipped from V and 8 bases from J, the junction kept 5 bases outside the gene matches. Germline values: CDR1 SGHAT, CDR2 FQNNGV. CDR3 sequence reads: CASSLWQGGGYTF. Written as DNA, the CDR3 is TGTGCCAGCAGCTTATGGCAGGGGGGCGGCTACACCTTC.

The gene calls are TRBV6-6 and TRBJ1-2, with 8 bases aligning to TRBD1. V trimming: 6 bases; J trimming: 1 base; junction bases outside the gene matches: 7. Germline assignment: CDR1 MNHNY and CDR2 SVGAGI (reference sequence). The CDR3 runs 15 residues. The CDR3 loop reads CASSNRQGNNYGYTF. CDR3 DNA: TGTGCCAGCAGCAATCGACAGGGGAATAACTATGGCTACACCTTC.